This TCR beta chain was profiled in a study of T cell repertoires in cytomegalovirus infection. The study, taken as a whole, reports: Cumulated frequencies of public TCR beta families served to identify carriers of CMV plus the relevant HLA.

TCRdb re-called the reads with MiXCR, one entry per CDR3 protein. This sample has hundreds of thousands of distinct CDR3 sequences, with about 33% found just once. This clonotype was seen only a few times. Its cognate antigen is unknown. The clonotype originates from a human donor in good health (CMV status not recorded). Some clones in this sample may be carry-over from other donors' samples. The sequenced sample was cultured CD8+ T cells from PBMCs, obtained from culture after CMV antigen stimulation.

CDR3 in DNA: TGTGCCAGCTCCGATGGCCCAGCTAACTATGGCTACACCTTC. Translation: CASSDGPANYGYTF. This chain connects TRBV9 to TRBJ1-2, with unresolved D. The CDR3 runs 14 residues. V was pared by 7 bases and J by 0 bases, with 13 bases between. CDR1 and CDR2 (germline): SGDLS, YYNGEE.